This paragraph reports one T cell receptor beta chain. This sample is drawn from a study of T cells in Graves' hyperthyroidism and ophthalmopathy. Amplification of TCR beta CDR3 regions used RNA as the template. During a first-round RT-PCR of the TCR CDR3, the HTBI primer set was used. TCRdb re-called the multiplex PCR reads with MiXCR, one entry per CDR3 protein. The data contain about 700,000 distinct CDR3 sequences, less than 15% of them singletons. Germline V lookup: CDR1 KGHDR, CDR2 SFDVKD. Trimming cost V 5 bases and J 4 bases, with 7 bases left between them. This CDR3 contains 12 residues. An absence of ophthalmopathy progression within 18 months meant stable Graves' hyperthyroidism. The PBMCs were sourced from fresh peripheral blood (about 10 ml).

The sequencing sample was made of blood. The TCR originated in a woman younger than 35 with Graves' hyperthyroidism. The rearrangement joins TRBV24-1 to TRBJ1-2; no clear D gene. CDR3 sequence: CATSVGGYGYTF. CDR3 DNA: TGTGCCACCAGTGTTGGAGGCTATGGCTACACCTTC.